This T cell receptor beta chain was found in a study of CD4 and CD8 cells across lung adenocarcinoma regions. Localized lung adenocarcinoma, a non-small cell lung cancer, affected the donors. TCRdb reprocessed the PCR reads with MiXCR, giving one entry per CDR3 protein. Of tens of thousands of distinct CDR3 sequences detected, about half appear once; the ten largest clones hold 24%. The sample consisted of CD8+ T cells from the center of a lung tumor. This receptor was taken from a female donor with lung adenocarcinoma. The CD4 and CD8 labels of this study may be unreliable.

The DNA of the CDR3 is TGTGCCAGCAGCGTGAGGGATAGCGGCGAGGTCCGGAATGAGCAGTTCTTC. Translation: CASSVRDSGEVRNEQFF. The chain combines TRBV9 with TRBJ2-1; D is perhaps TRBD2 (6 bases). The CDR3 totals 17 residues. The germline V and J ends were trimmed by 2 bases and 7 bases, with 22 bases remaining between them. Germline values: CDR1 SGDLS, CDR2 YYNGEE. Combining the CDR3 with reference TRBV9 and TRBJ2-1 gives the whole variable domain DSGVTQTPKHLITATGQRVTLRCSPRSGDLSVYWYQQSLDQGLQFLIQYYNGEERAKGNILERFSAQQFPDLHSELNLSSLELGDSALYFCASSVRDSGEVRNEQFFGPGTRLTVL.